A single sample gave rise to the 28 T cell receptor beta chains below, sequenced in a study of blood T cells in healthy people across ages. It was with a sample-barcoded 5' primer and a J-beta primer mix that a second PCR of roughly 7 to 12 cycles was run. TCRdb passed the 5' RACE reads through MiXCR, listing each CDR3 protein once. The sample yields about 2 million distinct CDR3 sequences, roughly 52% seen once. What was sequenced was blood. These TCRs come from a woman aged 40 to 50 in good health.

The rearrangement links TRBV6-2 or TRBV6-3 to TRBJ2-3; D may match TRBD1 or TRBD2 (5 bases each). V was cut by 1 base and J by 2 bases, with 13 bases left in between. Germline CDR1 reads MNHEY; CDR2 reads SVGEGT. This CDR3 spans 16 amino acids. In DNA, the CDR3 is TGTGCCAGCAGTTACTTGCCGGGACGGCACACAGATACGCAGTATTTT. This encodes CASSYLPGRHTDTQYF.

CDR3 sequence: CASSLGVTPDETQYF. CDR3 nucleotide sequence: TGTGCCAGCAGCTTAGGAGTAACCCCCGACGAGACCCAGTACTTC. This chain joins TRBV7-9 and TRBJ2-5, with D hard to call. V was cut by 1 base and J by 5 bases, with 14 bases left in between. Germline V gives CDR1 SEHNR, CDR2 FQNEAQ (reference sequence). The CDR3 has 15 amino acids.

In the case of this clonotype: Germline is not matched at one junction end, which may reflect a read error. The chain links TRBV7-3 to TRBJ2-6, with D perhaps TRBD1 or TRBD2 (5 bases each). Germline V gene sequence: CDR1 SGHTA, CDR2 FQGTGA. This CDR3 has 18 residues. The CDR3 spells CARSYETGRFSGANVLTF. In DNA, the CDR3 is TGTGCCCGCAGCTACGAGACGGGACGGTTCTCTGGGGCCAACGTCCTGACTTTC.

The genes are TRBV5-1 and TRBJ2-1; D may be TRBD2 (5 bases). CDR1 and CDR2 from the germline V gene are SGHRS and YFSETQ. The CDR3 has 17 amino acids. Trimming cost V 0 bases and J 7 bases, with 20 bases left between them. This chain's CDR3 is CASSLAFIGNTVNEQFF. As DNA, the CDR3 is TGCGCCAGCAGCTTGGCGTTCATCGGGAATACTGTGAATGAGCAGTTCTTC. Based on the CDR3 plus reference TRBV5-1 and TRBJ2-1, the full variable domain is KAGVTQTPRYLIKTRGQQVTLSCSPISGHRSVSWYQQTPGQGLQFLFEYFSETQRNKGNFPGRFSGRQFSNSRSEMNVSTLELGDSALYLCASSLAFIGNTVNEQFFGPGTRLTVL.

The chain links TRBV7-8 to TRBJ1-2; D gene ambiguous. V was pared by 5 bases and J by 6 bases, with 22 bases between. Looked up from germline, CDR1 is SGHVS and CDR2 is FQNEAQ. The CDR3 has 16 residues. CDR3 DNA sequence: TGTGCCAGCAGCCCGGGAGGTAGATCAGCCGGTCATGGCTACACCTTC. This codes for CASSPGGRSAGHGYTF.

CDR3 coding DNA: TGTGCCAGCAGAGGCCAGGACAGGGGGTACGAGCAGTACTTC. Residues: CASRGQDRGYEQYF. The rearrangement joins TRBV7-2 to TRBJ2-7, with 10 nucleotides matching TRBD1. The V and J ends lost 6 bases and 4 bases, in that order; junction bases with no gene match: 6. Germline V gives CDR1 SGHTA, CDR2 FQGNSA. This CDR3 comprises 14 residues.

V and J are TRBV6-2 or TRBV6-3 and TRBJ2-4, with TRBD2 as a possible D gene (7 bases). Trimming took off 5 bases at V and 0 bases at J, with 20 bases between the two ends. The CDR3 extends over 18 amino acids. Germline V gives CDR1 MNHEY, CDR2 SVGEGT. In nucleotides, the CDR3 is TGTGCCAGCAGTCCGGGGGGCGCGAAATATGTAGCCAAAAACATTCAGTACTTC. It specifies CASSPGGAKYVAKNIQYF.

The chain joins TRBV6-5 to TRBJ1-1; tentative D call: TRBD1 (6 bases). This CDR3 region has 12 residues. Per germline, CDR1 MNHEY and CDR2 SVGAGI. Between the trimmed V and J ends, which lost 5 bases and 9 bases, there was a span of 13 bases. The CDR3 DNA follows: TGTGCCAGCAGTCGGACAGACCATCAAGCTTTCTTT. Protein product: CASSRTDHQAFF.

This clonotype was counted between two and nine times. J is TRBJ2-1 and V is TRBV7-8; TRBD2 matches at 12 bases. Germline CDR1 reads SGHVS; CDR2 reads FQNEAQ. The CDR3 consists of 15 residues. V shed 6 bases and J 7 bases; nucleotides not matched to a gene: 7. CDR3 residues: CASRVGTSGSNEQFF. The DNA for the CDR3 is TGTGCCAGCAGGGTGGGGACTAGCGGGTCTAATGAGCAGTTCTTC.

The chain combines TRBV28 with TRBJ2-7, with 11 nucleotides matching TRBD1. Germline V CDR1 and CDR2: MDHEN, SYDVKM. The CDR3 covers 14 residues. V was pared by 7 bases and J by 4 bases, with 6 bases of the junction left unmatched. CDR3 sequence (DNA): TGTGCCAGCACTTTGGGACAGGGGGTGTACGAGCAGTACTTC. Protein product: CASTLGQGVYEQYF.

This clonotype was counted a few times. The rearrangement uses TRBV7-2 and TRBJ2-5; TRBD1 matches at 9 bases. Germline CDR1 reads SGHTA; CDR2 reads FQGNSA. The CDR3 covers 14 residues. The CDR3 region has the DNA TGTGGCAGTACACCGGGACAGGGTTACGAGACCCAGTACTTC. It specifies CGSTPGQGYETQYF.

The chain carries TRBV25-1 and TRBJ1-2, with no clear D. Trimming removed 8 bases from V and 5 bases from J, with 24 bases in between. The CDR3 consists of 16 residues. Germline V gene lookup returns CDR1 MGHDK and CDR2 SYGVNS. CDR3 DNA sequence: TGTGCCAGCGCGTCGAATGTCCAAACCCTTTCGTATGGCTACACCTTC. Its translation: CASASNVQTLSYGYTF.

About this clonotype itself: A read error may produce the germline difference seen at one junction end. The V gene is TRBV3-1, the J gene TRBJ2-1; 9 nucleotides align to TRBD2. The CDR3 spans 16 residues. Germline V gene lookup returns CDR1 LGHDT and CDR2 YNNKEL (reference sequence). CDR3 bases: TGTGCCAACAGCCAACAGCGGGGGGCCTCCTACAATGAGCAGTTCTTC. It encodes CANSQQRGASYNEQFF.

The chain carries TRBV20-1 and TRBJ2-7; tentative D call: TRBD1 (6 bases). Germline CDR1 is DFQATT and CDR2 is SNEGSKA (reference sequence). The CDR3 totals 15 residues. Trimming removed 4 bases from V and 7 bases from J, with 23 bases in between. CDR3 loop: CSANRRQGNYNEQYF. CDR3 sequence (DNA): TGCAGTGCTAATCGTCGTCAGGGGAACTACAATGAGCAGTACTTC.

The sample holds a few counts of this clonotype. The gene calls are TRBV6-2 or TRBV6-3 and TRBJ2-4, with a tentative D call TRBD1 (6 bases). The J call may be wrong; the DNA end is better matched by TRBJ2-7. This CDR3 is built from 15 residues. Germline CDR1 MNHEY, CDR2 SVGEGT. CDR3 in DNA: TGTGCCAGCAGTTATGCGCCGGGACAAGCCTACGAGCAGTACTTC. Translation gives CASSYAPGQAYEQYF.

J is TRBJ2-3 and V is TRBV28; possibly TRBD1 for D (5 bases). The CDR3 runs 12 residues. Germline CDR1 reads MDHEN; CDR2 reads SYDVKM. V was cut by 6 bases and J by 7 bases, with 11 bases left in between. CDR3 DNA sequence: TGTGCCAGCAGCTCTCAGGGTTATACGCAGTATTTT. The encoded protein is CASSSQGYTQYF.

The sample holds a few counts of this clonotype. The CDR3 DNA follows: TGTGCCAGCAGCGGTTTACAGAATAGCTACACCTTC. It is translated as CASSGLQNSYTF. The chain links TRBV9 to TRBJ1-2; no clear D gene. CDR1 SGDLS and CDR2 YYNGEE come from the germline V gene. This CDR3 is 12 amino acids long. Trimming took 3 bases from V and 9 from J, leaving 12 bases between them.

In its sample, this clonotype was seen a few times. The V and J genes are TRBV6-6 and TRBJ2-5; D is uncertain. Per the germline V gene, CDR1 is MNHNY and CDR2 is SVGAGI (reference sequence). The CDR3 extends over 13 amino acids. Trimming stripped 2 bases from V and 7 bases from J, with 11 bases between. DNA for the CDR3: TGTGCCAGCAGTTACAAGGCCGGAGTGACCCAGTACTTC. Residues: CASSYKAGVTQYF.

This clonotype was seen more than once but under ten times. The rearrangement links TRBV24-1 to TRBJ1-2; the D gene is possibly TRBD1 (6 bases). The CDR3 covers 15 residues. From germline, CDR1 is KGHDR and CDR2 SFDVKD. V was trimmed by 5 bases and J by 7 bases, leaving 19 bases between them. The CDR3 is CATSASHGGVSGYTF. CDR3 bases: TGTGCCACCAGTGCCTCCCACGGGGGCGTGAGTGGCTACACCTTC.

This rearrangement joins TRBV10-3 to TRBJ2-7, with D unresolved. The germline V gene has CDR1 ENHRY and CDR2 SYGVKD. V was cut by 6 bases and J by 5 bases, with 11 bases left in between. The CDR3 is 12 residues long. The CDR3 coding sequence is TGTGCCATCAGCTTCAAATCTGACGAGCAGTACTTC. Encoded protein: CAISFKSDEQYF.

This clonotype has just a few counts. This chain joins TRBV4-3 and TRBJ2-1, with D possibly being TRBD1 (5 bases). V was clipped by 2 bases and J by 0 bases, with 5 bases between them. Germline V gene data show CDR1 as LGHNA and CDR2 as YSLEER. This CDR3 region has 14 residues. The CDR3 here is CASSQRGSYNEQFF. DNA of the CDR3: TGCGCCAGCAGCCAAAGGGGCTCCTACAATGAGCAGTTCTTC.

The rearrangement uses TRBV4-1 and TRBJ2-4; possible D gene TRBD1, 6 bases. The V and J ends lost 0 bases and 13 bases respectively, with 13 bases between them. The CDR3 is 13 residues long. Looked up from germline, CDR1 is MGHRA and CDR2 is YSYEKL. The CDR3, as DNA: TGCGCCAGCAGCCAAGATGCGGCAGGGGTGCAGTACTTC. It specifies CASSQDAAGVQYF.

Only one count was recorded for this clonotype. The gene calls are TRBV7-9 and TRBJ2-1, with a weak D call TRBD1 (6 bases). The length of the CDR3 is 15 residues. CDR1 SEHNR and CDR2 FQNEAQ come from the germline V gene (reference sequence). Trimming removed 5 bases at V and 2 bases at J, with 13 bases between. CDR3 DNA sequence: TGTGCCAGCAGCGCCGAAGGGGGAGCCTACAATGAGCAGTTCTTC. Amino acid sequence: CASSAEGGAYNEQFF.

This clonotype was seen more than once but under ten times. V and J are TRBV29-1 and TRBJ2-5, with a possible D match to TRBD2 (6 bases). In germline, CDR1 is SQVTM, CDR2 ANQGSEA. Trimming cost V 5 bases and J 5 bases, with 21 bases left between them. The CDR3 totals 15 residues. The CDR3 here is CSVPPRGRNSETQYF. As DNA, the CDR3 is TGCAGCGTTCCCCCCCGGGGGAGGAATTCGGAGACCCAGTACTTC.

This clonotype turned up a few times. The CDR3 reads CASSGVVGNEQFF. Written as DNA, the CDR3 is TGTGCCAGCAGTGGGGTAGTCGGGAATGAGCAGTTCTTC. The chain recombines TRBV12-3 or TRBV12-4 with TRBJ2-1; the D is unclear. V was shortened by 5 bases and J by 7 bases, with 12 bases between the two germline ends. The CDR3 is made up of 13 amino acids.

The chain is built from TRBV6-6 and TRBJ1-2; D is possibly TRBD1 (5 bases). The CDR3 is 12 amino acids. V was cut by 11 bases and J by 7 bases, with 17 bases left in between. Per germline, CDR1 MNHNY and CDR2 SVGAGI (reference sequence). The CDR3 here is CAGQGPLPGYTF. In nucleotides, the CDR3 is TGTGCCGGCCAGGGACCGCTTCCTGGCTACACCTTC.

About this clonotype itself: The CDR3 carries no conserved terminal phenylalanine or tryptophan, so it likely arises from a read error. The chain links TRBV15 to TRBJ2-1; D might be TRBD1 or TRBD2, each matching 5 bases. The germline V gene encodes CDR1 LNHNV and CDR2 YYDKDF (reference sequence). CDR3 size: 15 residues. The ends were cut back, 7 bases at V and 0 bases at J, with 13 bases in the middle. The CDR3 reads CATTLLDSSYNEQFY. DNA of the CDR3: TGTGCCACCACCTTACTAGACAGCTCCTACAATGAGCAGTTCTAC.

The rearrangement joins TRBV20-1 to TRBJ2-7; possibly TRBD2 for D (5 bases). Per the germline V gene, CDR1 is DFQATT and CDR2 is SNEGSKA (reference sequence). The CDR3 runs to 14 residues. With 2 bases removed from V and 2 bases from J, the gap between germline ends came to 13 bases. CDR3 amino acids: CSARSDLRTYEQYF. The CDR3 DNA is TGCAGTGCTAGATCGGACTTAAGGACCTACGAGCAGTACTTC.